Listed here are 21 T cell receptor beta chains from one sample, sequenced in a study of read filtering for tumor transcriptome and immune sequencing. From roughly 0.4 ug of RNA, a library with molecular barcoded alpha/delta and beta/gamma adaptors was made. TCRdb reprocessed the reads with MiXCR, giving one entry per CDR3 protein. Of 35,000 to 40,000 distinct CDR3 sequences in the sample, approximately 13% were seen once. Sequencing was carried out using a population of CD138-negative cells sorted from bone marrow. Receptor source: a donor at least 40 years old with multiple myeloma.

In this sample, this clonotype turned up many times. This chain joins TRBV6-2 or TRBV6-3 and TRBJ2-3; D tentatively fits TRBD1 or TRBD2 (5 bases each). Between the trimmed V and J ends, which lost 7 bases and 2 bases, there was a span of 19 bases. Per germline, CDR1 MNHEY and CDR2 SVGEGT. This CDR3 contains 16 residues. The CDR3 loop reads CASTILGGGNTDTQYF. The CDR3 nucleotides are TGTGCCAGCACCATCCTCGGTGGGGGAAACACAGATACGCAGTATTTT.

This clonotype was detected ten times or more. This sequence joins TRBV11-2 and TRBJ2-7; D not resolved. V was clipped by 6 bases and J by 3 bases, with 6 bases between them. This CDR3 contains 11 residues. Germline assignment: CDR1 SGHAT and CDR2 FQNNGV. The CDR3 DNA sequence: TGTGCCAGCAGTTTGAACTACGAGCAGTACTTC. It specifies CASSLNYEQYF.

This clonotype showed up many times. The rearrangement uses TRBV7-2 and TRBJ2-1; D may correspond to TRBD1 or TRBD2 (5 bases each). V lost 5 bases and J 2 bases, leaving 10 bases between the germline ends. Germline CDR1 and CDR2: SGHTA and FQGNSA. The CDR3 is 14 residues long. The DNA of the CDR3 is TGTGCCAGCAGCGAGGGGAGCGCCTACAATGAGCAGTTCTTC. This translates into CASSEGSAYNEQFF.

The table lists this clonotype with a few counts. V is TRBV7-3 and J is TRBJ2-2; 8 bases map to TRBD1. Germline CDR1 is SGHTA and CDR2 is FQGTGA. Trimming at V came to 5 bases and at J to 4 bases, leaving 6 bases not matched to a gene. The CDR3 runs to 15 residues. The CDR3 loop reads CASSLSGQVTGELFF. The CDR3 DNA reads TGTGCCAGCAGCCTATCGGGACAGGTCACCGGGGAGCTGTTTTTT.

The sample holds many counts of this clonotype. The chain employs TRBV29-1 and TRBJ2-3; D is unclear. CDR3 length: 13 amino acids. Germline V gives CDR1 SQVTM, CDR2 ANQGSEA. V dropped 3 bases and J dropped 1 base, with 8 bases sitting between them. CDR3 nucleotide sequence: TGCAGCGTTGAGTGGCAGGGCACAGATACGCAGTATTTT. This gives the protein CSVEWQGTDTQYF.

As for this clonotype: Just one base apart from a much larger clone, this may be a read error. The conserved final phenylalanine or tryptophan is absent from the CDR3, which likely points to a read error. The CDR3 DNA reads as TGCAGTGCTACCAGACAGCTGGATGAGCAGTTCCTC. Its translation: CSATRQLDEQFL. The rearrangement uses TRBV20-1 and TRBJ2-1; a weak D match, TRBD1 (5 bases). CDR3 size: 12 residues. V lost 4 bases to trimming and J lost 8 bases, with 12 bases between them. CDR1 and CDR2 (germline): DFQATT, SNEGSKA (reference sequence).

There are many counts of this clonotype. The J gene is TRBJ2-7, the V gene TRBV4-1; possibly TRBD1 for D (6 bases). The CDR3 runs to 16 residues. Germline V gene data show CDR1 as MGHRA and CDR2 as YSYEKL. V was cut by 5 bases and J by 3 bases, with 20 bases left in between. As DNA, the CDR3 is TGCGCCAGCAGCGCGAGATGGCGTACAGGGATCTACGAGCAGTACTTC. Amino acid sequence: CASSARWRTGIYEQYF.

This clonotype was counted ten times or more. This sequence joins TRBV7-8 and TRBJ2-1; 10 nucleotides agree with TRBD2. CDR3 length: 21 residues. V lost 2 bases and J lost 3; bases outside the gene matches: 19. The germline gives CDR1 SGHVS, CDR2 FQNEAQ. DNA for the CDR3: TGTGCCAGCAGCTTACCACGACCTGGGGCGTCAGGACTAGCGGTCTACAATGAGCAGTTCTTC. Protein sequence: CASSLPRPGASGLAVYNEQFF.

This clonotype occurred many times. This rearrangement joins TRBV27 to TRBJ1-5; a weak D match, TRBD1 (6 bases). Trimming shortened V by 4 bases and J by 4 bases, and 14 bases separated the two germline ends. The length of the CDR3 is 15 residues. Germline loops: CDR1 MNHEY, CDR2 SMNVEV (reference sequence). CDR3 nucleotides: TGTGCCAGCAGTTACGCCGGGGGGGCGAATCAGCCCCAGCATTTT. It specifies CASSYAGGANQPQHF.

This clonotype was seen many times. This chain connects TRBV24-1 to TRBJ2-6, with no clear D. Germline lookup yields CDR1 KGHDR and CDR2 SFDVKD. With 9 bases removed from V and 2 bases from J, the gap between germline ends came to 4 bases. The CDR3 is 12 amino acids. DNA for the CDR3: TGTGCCACCGGGCCTGGGGCCAACGTCCTGACTTTC. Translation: CATGPGANVLTF.

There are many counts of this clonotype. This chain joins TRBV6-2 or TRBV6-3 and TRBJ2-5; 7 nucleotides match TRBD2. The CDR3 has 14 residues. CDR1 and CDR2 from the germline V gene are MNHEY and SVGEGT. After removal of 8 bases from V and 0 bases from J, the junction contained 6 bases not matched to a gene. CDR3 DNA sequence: TGTGCCAGCGTCCCGGGAGGATACCAAGAGACCCAGTACTTC. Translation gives CASVPGGYQETQYF.

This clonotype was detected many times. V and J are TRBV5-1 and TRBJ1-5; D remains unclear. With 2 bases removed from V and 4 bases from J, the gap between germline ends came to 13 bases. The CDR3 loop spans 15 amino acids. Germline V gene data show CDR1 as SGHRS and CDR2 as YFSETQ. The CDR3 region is CASSFGPADNQPQHF. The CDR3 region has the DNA TGCGCCAGCAGCTTTGGGCCAGCAGATAATCAGCCCCAGCATTTT.

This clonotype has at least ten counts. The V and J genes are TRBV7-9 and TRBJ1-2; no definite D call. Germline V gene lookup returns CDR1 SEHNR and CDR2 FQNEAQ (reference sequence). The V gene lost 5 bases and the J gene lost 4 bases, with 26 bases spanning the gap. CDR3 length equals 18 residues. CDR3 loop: CASSPKGVGAGGLYGYTF. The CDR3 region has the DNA TGTGCCAGCAGCCCAAAAGGCGTCGGAGCGGGAGGTCTCTATGGCTACACCTTC.

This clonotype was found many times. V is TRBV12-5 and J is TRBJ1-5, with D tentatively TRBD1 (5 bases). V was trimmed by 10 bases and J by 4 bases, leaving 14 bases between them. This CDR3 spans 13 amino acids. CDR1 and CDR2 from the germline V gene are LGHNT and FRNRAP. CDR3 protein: CATGGRGNQPQHF. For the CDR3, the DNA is TGTGCTACAGGCGGGAGGGGAAATCAGCCCCAGCATTTT.

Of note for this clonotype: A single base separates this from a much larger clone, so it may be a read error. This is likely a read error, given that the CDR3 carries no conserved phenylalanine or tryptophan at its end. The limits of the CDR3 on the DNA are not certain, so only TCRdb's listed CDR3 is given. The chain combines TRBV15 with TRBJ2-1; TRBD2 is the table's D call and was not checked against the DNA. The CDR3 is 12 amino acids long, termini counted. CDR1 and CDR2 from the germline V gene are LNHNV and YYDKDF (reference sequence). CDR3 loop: CATSRDQRELFS.

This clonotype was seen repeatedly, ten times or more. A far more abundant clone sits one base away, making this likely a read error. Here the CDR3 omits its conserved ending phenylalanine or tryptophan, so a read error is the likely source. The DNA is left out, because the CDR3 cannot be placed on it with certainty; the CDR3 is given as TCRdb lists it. The CDR3 reads CASSHSPLVGTEAFL. This rearrangement joins TRBV3-2 to TRBJ1-1. TRBV3-2 is reported as a pseudogene. The CDR3 is 15 amino acids long, termini counted.

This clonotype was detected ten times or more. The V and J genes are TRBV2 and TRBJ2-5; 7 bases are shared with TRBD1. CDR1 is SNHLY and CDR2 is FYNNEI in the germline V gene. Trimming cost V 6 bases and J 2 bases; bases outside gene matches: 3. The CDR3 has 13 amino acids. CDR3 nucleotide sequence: TGTGCCAGCAGGGACAGGACGCAAGAGACCCAGTACTTC. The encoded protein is CASRDRTQETQYF.

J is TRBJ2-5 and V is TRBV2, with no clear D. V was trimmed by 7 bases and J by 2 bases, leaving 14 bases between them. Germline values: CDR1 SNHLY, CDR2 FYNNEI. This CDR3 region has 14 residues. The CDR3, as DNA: TGTGCCAGCACCCCTTTGATAGCACAAGAGACCCAGTACTTC. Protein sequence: CASTPLIAQETQYF. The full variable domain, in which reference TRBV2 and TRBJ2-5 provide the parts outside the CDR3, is EPEVTQTPSHQVTQMGQEVILRCVPISNHLYFYWYRQILGQKVEFLVSFYNNEISEKSEIFDDQFSVERPDGSNFTLKIRSTKLEDSAMYFCASTPLIAQETQYFGPGTRLLVL.

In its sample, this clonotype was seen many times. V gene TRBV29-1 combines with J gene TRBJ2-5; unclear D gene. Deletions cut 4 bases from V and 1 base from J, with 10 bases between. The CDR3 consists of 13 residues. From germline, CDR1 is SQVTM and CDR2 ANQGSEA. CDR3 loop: CSVVVFGQETQYF. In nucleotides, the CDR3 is TGCAGCGTTGTGGTGTTTGGCCAAGAGACCCAGTACTTC. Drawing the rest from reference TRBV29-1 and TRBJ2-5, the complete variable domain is SAVISQKPSRDICQRGTSLTIQCQVDSQVTMMFWYRQQPGQSLTLIATANQGSEATYESGFVIDKFPISRPNLTFSTLTVSNMSPEDSSIYLCSVVVFGQETQYFGPGTRLLVL.

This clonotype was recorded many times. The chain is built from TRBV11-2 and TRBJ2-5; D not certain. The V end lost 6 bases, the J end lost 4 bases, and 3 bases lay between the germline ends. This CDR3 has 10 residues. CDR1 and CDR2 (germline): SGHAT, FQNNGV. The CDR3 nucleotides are TGTGCCAGCAGGGGAGAGACCCAGTACTTC. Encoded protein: CASRGETQYF.

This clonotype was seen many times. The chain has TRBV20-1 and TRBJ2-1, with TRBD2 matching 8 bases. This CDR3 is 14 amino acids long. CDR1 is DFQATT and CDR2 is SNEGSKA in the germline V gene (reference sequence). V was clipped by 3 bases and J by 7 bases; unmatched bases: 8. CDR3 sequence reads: CSASRAGGGNEQFF. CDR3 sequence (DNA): TGCAGTGCTAGCCGGGCGGGAGGTGGTAATGAGCAGTTCTTC.